This TCR beta chain stems from a study of T cell repertoires in cytomegalovirus infection. Background on the study: From public TCR beta signatures came an indication of both CMV infection and matching HLA type.

TCRdb itself ran the reads through MiXCR, one entry per CDR3 protein. The profile covers fewer than 550,000 distinct CDR3 sequences, with approximately 25% appearing a single time and under 15% taken by the ten largest. Findings and caveats of the study: Based on cumulative public TCR beta family frequency, carriers of CMV plus the relevant HLA were identified. What dominated the ex vivo response were HLA-C-restricted CMV-specific TCR beta clonotypes.

V was shortened by 3 bases and J by 2 bases, with 17 bases between the two germline ends. This CDR3 spans 17 amino acids. Germline CDR1 is SEHNR and CDR2 is FQNEAQ (reference sequence). About this clonotype itself: The antigen is undetermined.

The origin of this receptor is a human donor in good health (CMV status not recorded). Some clones in this sample may be carry-over from other donors' samples. The V gene is TRBV7-9, the J gene TRBJ2-1; D uncertain. Sample: PBMCs. The DNA for the CDR3 is TGTGCCAGCAGCTTGTTAGCTGCCAGTATGACCTACAATGAGCAGTTCTTC. Translation: CASSLLAASMTYNEQFF.